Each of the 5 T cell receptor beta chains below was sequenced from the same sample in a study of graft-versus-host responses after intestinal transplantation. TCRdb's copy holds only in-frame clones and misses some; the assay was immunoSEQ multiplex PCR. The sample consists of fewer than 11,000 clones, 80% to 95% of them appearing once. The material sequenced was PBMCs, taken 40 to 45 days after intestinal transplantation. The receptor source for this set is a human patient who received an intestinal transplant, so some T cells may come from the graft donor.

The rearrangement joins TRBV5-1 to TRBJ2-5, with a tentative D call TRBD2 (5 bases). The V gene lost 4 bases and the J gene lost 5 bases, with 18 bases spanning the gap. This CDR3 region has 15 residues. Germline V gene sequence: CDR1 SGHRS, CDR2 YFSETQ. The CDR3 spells CASSPPPGSRETQYF. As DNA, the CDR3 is TGCGCCAGCAGCCCCCCCCCGGGGTCGCGGGAGACCCAGTACTTC.

CDR3 nucleotide sequence: TGTGCCAGCAGTGAGGTCGAGGGGGCCTACGAGCAGTACTTC. This sequence encodes CASSEVEGAYEQYF. This chain links TRBV6-5 with TRBJ2-7; the D gene is possibly TRBD1 (6 bases). CDR1 and CDR2 from the germline V gene are MNHEY and SVGAGI. The CDR3 covers 14 residues. Trimming shortened V by 5 bases and J by 2 bases, and 13 bases separated the two germline ends.

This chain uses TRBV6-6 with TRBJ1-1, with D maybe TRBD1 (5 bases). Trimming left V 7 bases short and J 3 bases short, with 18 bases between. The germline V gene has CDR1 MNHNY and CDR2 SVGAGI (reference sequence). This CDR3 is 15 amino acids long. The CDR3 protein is CASILKRGWDTEAFF. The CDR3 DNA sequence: TGTGCCAGCATCCTAAAACGGGGGTGGGACACTGAAGCTTTCTTT.

Here the CDR3 reads CASRPDRAIEAYNSPLHF. The CDR3 bases are TGTGCCAGTAGACCTGACAGGGCGATTGAGGCCTATAATTCACCCCTCCACTTT. The genes are TRBV19 and TRBJ1-6; TRBD1 aligns across 7 bases. CDR3 length: 18 amino acids. J gave up 2 bases and V 6 bases, and 13 bases lay outside the gene matches. The germline CDR1 and CDR2 sequences are LNHDA and SQIVND (reference sequence).

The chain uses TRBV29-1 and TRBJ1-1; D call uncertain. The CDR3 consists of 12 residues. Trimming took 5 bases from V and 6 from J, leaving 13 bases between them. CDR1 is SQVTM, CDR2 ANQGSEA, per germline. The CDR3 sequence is CSVCRDGAEAFF. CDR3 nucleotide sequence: TGCAGCGTTTGTAGGGATGGGGCTGAAGCTTTCTTT.